This is a list of T cell receptor beta chains from one sample in a study of cytomegalovirus exposure and HLA in healthy donors. Measured with immunoSEQ multiplex PCR; TCRdb has only the in-frame clones, and not every one. The top ten hold under 1.5% of the sample, which has about 150,000 clones, roughly 80% seen once. Material: PBMCs. These receptors were taken from a man over 45 in good health and CMV-seropositive. Each CDR3 is given with its conserved first and last residue. Each record gives: J gene, clone size, D gene, V gene, CDR3 DNA, CDR3 protein. D genes are given only for firm matches. Expanded clones get a size class; other rows say once, few or many, or leave the size out.

TRBJ2-7 | . | . | TRBV13 | TGTGCCAGCAGCTTAGGACAGGACCCCTACGAGCAGTACTTC | CASSLGQDPYEQYF
TRBJ1-1 | . | . | TRBV28 | TGTGCCAGCAGAAGCATTGAAGCTTTCTTT | CASRSIEAFF
TRBJ2-5 | few | TRBD2 | TRBV11-2 | TGTGCCAGCAGCTCCGTCCCTAGCGGGGGACAAGAGACCCAGTACTTC | CASSSVPSGGQETQYF
TRBJ2-7 | . | . | TRBV4-2 | TGTGCCAGCAGCCCCAGCGGAACAAGAGCCGAGCAGTACTTC | CASSPSGTRAEQYF
TRBJ2-7 | . | . | TRBV6-5 | TGTGCCAGCAGTTACCGCGGTGCAGGGACTTTCGAGCAGTACTTC | CASSYRGAGTFEQYF
TRBJ1-6 | . | . | TRBV19 | TGTGCCAGTAGTAGGCCGGGTTCCCACTTT | CASSRPGSHF
TRBJ1-5 | . | . | TRBV28 | TGTGCCAGCAGTTTGCCGGGGGATCAGCCCCAGCATTTT | CASSLPGDQPQHF
TRBJ2-5 | . | TRBD2 | TRBV5-1 | TGCGCCAGCAGCTTGCAGTCTAGCGGACAAGAGACCCAGTACTTC | CASSLQSSGQETQYF
TRBJ1-3 | once | TRBD1 | TRBV28 | TGTGCCAGCACCCTAGGGACAGCTGGAAACACCATATATTTT | CASTLGTAGNTIYF
TRBJ2-1 | . | TRBD2 | TRBV10-3 | TGTGCCATCAGTAAGACTAGCGGGTCTGTGGATGAGCAGTTCTTC | CAISKTSGSVDEQFF
TRBJ1-1 | few | . | TRBV19 | TGTGCCAGTAGTATCGGTCCCAGGGGAGCTTTCTTT | CASSIGPRGAFF
TRBJ1-2 | few | . | TRBV2 | TGTGCCAGCAGTGACAGGGCTAACTATGGCTACACCTTC | CASSDRANYGYTF
TRBJ2-2 | . | . | TRBV25-1 | TGTGCCAGCAGTGAATCAGGGAAACGCGGGGAGCTGTTTTTT | CASSESGKRGELFF
TRBJ2-1 | . | TRBD2 | TRBV2 | TGTGCCAGCAGTGACGTGACTAGCGGGGGCAATGAGCAGTTCTTC | CASSDVTSGGNEQFF
TRBJ2-3 | . | TRBD2 | TRBV7-2 | TGTGCCAGCAGCTTAGCGGCTAGCGGGAGGAGAGATACGCAGTATTTT | CASSLAASGRRDTQYF
TRBJ1-2 | . | . | TRBV5-4 | TGTGCCAGCAGCCTAGGGGGGGGCGTCTATGGCTACACCTTC | CASSLGGGVYGYTF
TRBJ2-7 | . | . | TRBV28 | TGTGCCAGCAGTTTACCGACAGTCTACGAGCAGTACTTC | CASSLPTVYEQYF
TRBJ1-2 | . | . | TRBV5-1 | TGCGCCAGCAGCTTGCTCCCGAACTATGGCTACACCTTC | CASSLLPNYGYTF
TRBJ2-3 | . | . | TRBV7-8 | TGTGCCAGCGGATTATACCGGGCAGATACGCAGTATTTT | CASGLYRADTQYF
TRBJ1-2 | few | TRBD1 | TRBV2 | TGTGCCAGCTTACAGGGGGGTATTAGCTACACCTTC | CASLQGGISYTF
TRBJ2-2 | few | TRBD1 | TRBV4-1 | TGCGCCAGCAGCCAGTCCGGGACAGGGGGACGAGGCGGGGAGCTGTTTTTT | CASSQSGTGGRGGELFF
TRBJ2-3 | . | . | TRBV5-1 | TGCGCCAGCAGCTTGGATCCGGGTCCTAGCACAGATACGCAGTATTTT | CASSLDPGPSTDTQYF
TRBJ2-5 | . | . | TRBV30 | TGTGCCTGGAGTGTAGGACTAGAGACCCAGTACTTC | CAWSVGLETQYF
TRBJ2-3 | once | . | TRBV5-1 | TGCGCCAGCACCTACTTAGATACGCAGTATTTT | CASTYLDTQYF
TRBJ2-7 | . | . | TRBV18 | TGTGCCAGCTCACCATCTCCAGAGCGGCCTACCTCCTACGAGCAGTACTTC | CASSPSPERPTSYEQYF
TRBJ2-2 | . | . | TRBV7-3 | TGTGCCAGCAGCTTGACAACCACCGGGGAGCTGTTTTTT | CASSLTTTGELFF
TRBJ2-1 | . | . | TRBV19 | TGTGCCAGTAGTATGGGCTTATACAATGAGCAGTTCTTC | CASSMGLYNEQFF
TRBJ1-1 | . | . | TRBV28 | TGTGCCAGCAGTTTTTCCGGGGGGAACACTGAAGCTTTCTTT | CASSFSGGNTEAFF
TRBJ1-1 | . | . | TRBV7-9 | TGTGCCAGCACCTCCGACCAGGGGATATTAACTGAAGCTTTCTTT | CASTSDQGILTEAFF
TRBJ1-6 | . | . | TRBV6-1 | TGTGCCAGCAGTGAAGCGTCCGCAGGGACCTATAATTCACCCCTCCACTTT | CASSEASAGTYNSPLHF
TRBJ1-5 | . | . | TRBV28 | TGTGCCAGCCTCAGGAGGGGTTTTGATCAGCCCCAGCATTTT | CASLRRGFDQPQHF
TRBJ2-1 | . | TRBD2 | TRBV5-8 | TGTGCCAGCAGCTTGGCCGTGGCGGGAGGGCTTAATGAGCAGTTCTTC | CASSLAVAGGLNEQFF
TRBJ1-3 | . | . | TRBV11-1 | TGTGCCAGCAGCAAGACTGCGCTGACCACCATATATTTT | CASSKTALTTIYF
TRBJ1-4 | . | . | TRBV2 | TGTGCCAGCAGGCCTCTACAGTGGGCGAATGAAAAACTGTTTTTT | CASRPLQWANEKLFF
TRBJ1-6 | few | . | TRBV11-2 | TGTGCCAGCAGCTTATTAGTGGATTCACCCCTCCACTTT | CASSLLVDSPLHF
TRBJ2-2 | once | . | TRBV28 | TGTGCCAGCAGTTTTCGGCGGCGGGAGCTGTTTTTT | CASSFRRRELFF